These 19 T cell receptor beta chains were sequenced from one sample in a study of shared clonotypes between healthy human individuals. TCRdb's table, derived via immunoSEQ multiplex PCR, lists solely in-frame clones and lacks some. The sample holds approximately 2.1 million clones; over 90% are singletons and the top ten take about 0.39%. Sample: naive CD4+ T cells from PBMCs. The sample's subset: CD45RA+ positively selected. The source is a man aged 18 to 30 in good health. Some clones in this sample may be carry-over from other donors' samples.

The chain has TRBV11-2 and TRBJ2-7, with TRBD1 matching 7 bases. In germline, CDR1 is SGHAT, CDR2 FQNNGV. V shed 5 bases and J 2 bases; nucleotides not matched to a gene: 21. This CDR3 spans 19 amino acids. DNA for the CDR3: TGTGCCAGCAGCCCACTGGCCGGAGGATTAAGGGACAGCCCCTACGAGCAGTACTTC. It translates to CASSPLAGGLRDSPYEQYF.

The chain links TRBV27 to TRBJ2-7; D may be TRBD2 (5 bases). Trimming took off 6 bases at V and 6 bases at J, with 9 bases between the two ends. Germline V lookup: CDR1 MNHEY, CDR2 SMNVEV (reference sequence). The CDR3 sequence is 11 residues long. In DNA form, the CDR3 reads TGTGCCAGCAGACTAGTAAGCGAGCAGTACTTC. The encoded protein is CASRLVSEQYF.

V gene TRBV11-2 combines with J gene TRBJ1-1; D possibly corresponds to TRBD1 (6 bases). V lost 3 bases and J lost 6, with 14 bases in between. The CDR3 has 14 residues. CDR1 and CDR2 (germline): SGHAT, FQNNGV. CDR3 coding DNA: TGTGCCAGCAGCTTGGGGGGGCAATTCCCTGAAGCTTTCTTT. Translating it yields CASSLGGQFPEAFF.

The table lists this clone with a count of one. The V and J genes are TRBV28 and TRBJ2-1; tentative D call: TRBD2 (5 bases). Between the trimmed V and J ends, which lost 5 bases and 8 bases, there was a span of 19 bases. Germline-derived CDR1 and CDR2 are MDHEN and SYDVKM. This CDR3 is built from 15 residues. The CDR3 coding sequence is TGTGCCAGCAGTAGTTACACTGGGTGGACTGATGAGCAGTTCTTC. Translated, it gives CASSSYTGWTDEQFF.

V and J are TRBV19 and TRBJ2-3; 10 bases align to TRBD2. The CDR3 is made up of 17 amino acids. Germline V gene data show CDR1 as LNHDA and CDR2 as SQIVND (reference sequence). V trimming: 2 bases; J trimming: 5 bases; junction bases outside the gene matches: 10. CDR3 in amino acids: CASSITVLAGVGDTQYF. Here the CDR3 DNA reads TGTGCCAGTAGTATAACGGTGCTAGCGGGAGTGGGAGATACGCAGTATTTT. Filled out from reference TRBV19 and TRBJ2-3, the complete variable domain reads DGGITQSPKYLFRKEGQNVTLSCEQNLNHDAMYWYRQDPGQGLRLIYYSQIVNDFQKGDIAEGYSVSREKKESFPLTVTSAQKNPTAFYLCASSITVLAGVGDTQYFGPGTRLTVL.

The chain uses TRBV23-1 and TRBJ1-1, with D possibly TRBD1 on 5 matching bases. TRBV23-1 is recorded as an ORF, its role being uncertain. Trimming removed 10 bases from V and 2 bases from J, with 17 bases in between. There are 14 residues in the CDR3. This CDR3 reads CATDPTGLNTEAFF. The CDR3 nucleotides read TGCGCCACCGACCCGACGGGGCTTAACACTGAAGCTTTCTTT.

The chain has TRBV10-2 and TRBJ2-5, with D tentatively TRBD2 (5 bases). CDR1 WSHSY and CDR2 SAAADI come from the germline V gene. The CDR3 spans 14 residues. The V and J ends lost 8 bases and 3 bases respectively, with 16 bases between them. The CDR3, as DNA: TGCGCCAGCTGCCGGGGAAATCTAAAAGAGACCCAGTACTTC. It specifies CASCRGNLKETQYF.

The gene calls are TRBV19 and TRBJ1-2, with 11 bases lining up with TRBD1. CDR3 length: 19 residues. Per the germline V gene, CDR1 is LNHDA and CDR2 is SQIVND (reference sequence). Trimming removed 2 bases from V and 2 bases from J; junction bases left unmatched: 13. The CDR3 sequence: CASSIPPWTGGGRNYGYTF. The CDR3 nucleotides are TGTGCCAGTAGTATACCTCCCTGGACAGGGGGCGGTAGGAACTATGGCTACACCTTC.

This sequence joins TRBV7-2 and TRBJ1-2; D is unresolved. The CDR3 sequence is 13 residues long. CDR1 is SGHTA and CDR2 is FQGNSA in the germline V gene. V gave up 8 bases and J gave up 7 bases, with 17 bases separating them. The CDR3 DNA sequence: TGTGCCAGCCACTTACCAGGCTCAGGTGGCTACACCTTC. The encoded protein is CASHLPGSGGYTF.

V is TRBV6-1 and J is TRBJ1-3, with a possible D match to TRBD1 (6 bases). The CDR3 sequence is 16 residues long. Per the germline V gene, CDR1 is MNHNS and CDR2 is SASEGT. V was trimmed by 4 bases and J by 0 bases, leaving 13 bases between them. In nucleotides, the CDR3 is TGTGCCAGCAGTGTAAACAGGGCTAGCTCTGGAAACACCATATATTTT. It translates to CASSVNRASSGNTIYF.

A remark on this clone: It is likely a read error, because the conserved phenylalanine at the end of the CDR3 is missing. Because the CDR3's place on the DNA is in doubt, the DNA is left out and the CDR3 is given as listed by TCRdb. J is TRBJ2-3 and V is TRBV5-4; the table's D call, TRBD2, was not checked against the DNA. The germline gives CDR1 SGHNT, CDR2 YYREEE (reference sequence). With termini counted, the CDR3 has 14 amino acids. CDR3 sequence: CASSLDRSFGSALE.

The DNA for the CDR3 is TGTGCCAGCAGCCTCCACAGCCGCGAGTGGAATGAGCAGTTCTTC. Translating it yields CASSLHSREWNEQFF. The chain employs TRBV7-3 and TRBJ2-1; no clear D gene. V was pared by 5 bases and J by 7 bases, with 18 bases between. This CDR3 is 15 amino acids long. Germline lookup yields CDR1 SGHTA and CDR2 FQGTGA.

To note about this clone: This CDR3 is also generated by other DNA sequences in the sample. The chain carries TRBV6-5 and TRBJ2-7, with D perhaps matching TRBD1 (6 bases). V dropped 2 bases and J dropped 3 bases, with 8 bases sitting between them. The CDR3 has 13 amino acids. The germline V gene encodes CDR1 MNHEY and CDR2 SVGAGI. CDR3 in DNA: TGTGCCAGCAGTTACCGAGGGGGCTACGAGCAGTACTTC. Its protein product is CASSYRGGYEQYF.

This sequence joins TRBV19 and TRBJ2-1; D not certain. CDR1 is LNHDA, CDR2 SQIVND, per germline (reference sequence). Trimming took 1 base from V and 10 from J, leaving 8 bases between them. The length of the CDR3 is 12 residues. The CDR3 loop reads CASSIGPREQFF. In nucleotides, the CDR3 is TGTGCCAGTAGTATAGGCCCCCGAGAGCAGTTCTTC.

This clone was picked up one time. This chain joins TRBV2 and TRBJ2-1; the match to TRBD2 covers 12 bases. After removal of 8 bases from V and 8 bases from J, the junction contained 13 bases not matched to a gene. The CDR3 contains 16 residues. Germline values: CDR1 SNHLY, CDR2 FYNNEI. CDR3 protein: CASGLPTSGSFDEQFF. The CDR3 nucleotides are TGTGCCAGCGGACTCCCGACTAGCGGGAGTTTCGATGAGCAGTTCTTC.

This rearrangement joins TRBV28 to TRBJ2-4; D is undetermined. The germline CDR1 and CDR2 sequences are MDHEN and SYDVKM. The CDR3 spans 17 residues. V dropped 4 bases and J dropped 0 bases, with 16 bases sitting between them. The CDR3 coding sequence is TGTGCCAGCAGTTATAAGGGTGGGGTAGGAGCCAAAAACATTCAGTACTTC. Its translation is CASSYKGGVGAKNIQYF. The whole variable domain, filled in from reference TRBV28 and TRBJ2-4, reads DVKVTQSSRYLVKRTGEKVFLECVQDMDHENMFWYRQDPGLGLRLIYFSYDVKMKEKGDIPEGYSVSREKKERFSLILESASTNQTSMYLCASSYKGGVGAKNIQYFGAGTRLSVL.

This clone was picked up one time. The genes are TRBV25-1 and TRBJ1-4; 12 nucleotides match TRBD1. CDR1 is MGHDK and CDR2 is SYGVNS in the germline V gene. The CDR3 has 13 residues. The J segment lost 8 bases and the V segment lost 8 bases, leaving 3 bases of the junction unmatched. The CDR3: CASLGQGAEKLFF. CDR3 DNA: TGTGCCAGCCTGGGACAGGGGGCGGAAAAACTGTTTTTT. Filled out from reference TRBV25-1 and TRBJ1-4, the complete variable domain reads EADIYQTPRYLVIGTGKKITLECSQTMGHDKMYWYQQDPGMELHLIHYSYGVNSTEKGDLSSESTVSRIRTEHFPLTLESARPSHTSQYLCASLGQGAEKLFFGSGTQLSVL.

This chain links TRBV10-3 with TRBJ1-1, with D possibly being TRBD1 (6 bases). The V end was cut by 7 bases, the J end by 6 bases, with 12 bases between. The germline gives CDR1 ENHRY, CDR2 SYGVKD. The CDR3 runs to 12 residues. The CDR3 reads CAITGGAAEAFF. As DNA, the CDR3 is TGTGCCATCACCGGGGGCGCGGCTGAAGCTTTCTTT.

The chain uses TRBV5-4 and TRBJ2-5; perhaps TRBD1 as D (5 bases). The CDR3 loop spans 13 amino acids. Germline CDR1 is SGHNT and CDR2 is YYREEE (reference sequence). The V gene lost 4 bases and the J gene lost 5 bases, with 12 bases spanning the gap. CDR3 sequence (DNA): TGTGCCAGCAGCCAAGGGGTGGAGGAGACCCAGTACTTC. Protein: CASSQGVEETQYF.